This T cell receptor beta chain comes out of a study of blood T cell repertoires in COVID-19. The table lists this clone with a count of one. Enrollees, roughly 18 to 90 years old, lived in 24 US areas. TCRdb's copy holds only in-frame clones and misses some; the assay was immunoSEQ multiplex PCR. The data hold 150,000 to 250,000 clones, with about nine tenths observed a single time. The CDR3 extends over 15 amino acids. The germline gives CDR1 SGDLS, CDR2 YYNGEE. V lost 1 base, J lost 3 bases, and 11 bases lay in between. The chain links TRBV9 to TRBJ2-1, with D perhaps matching TRBD2 (5 bases). The TCR comes from a woman aged 25-40 years who had recovered from COVID-19. The sample taken for sequencing was PBMCs or T cells enriched from blood (not recorded which). The CDR3 bases are TGTGCCAGCAGCGTATCCGGAGGCAACTACAATGAGCAGTTCTTC. Its protein product is CASSVSGGNYNEQFF.